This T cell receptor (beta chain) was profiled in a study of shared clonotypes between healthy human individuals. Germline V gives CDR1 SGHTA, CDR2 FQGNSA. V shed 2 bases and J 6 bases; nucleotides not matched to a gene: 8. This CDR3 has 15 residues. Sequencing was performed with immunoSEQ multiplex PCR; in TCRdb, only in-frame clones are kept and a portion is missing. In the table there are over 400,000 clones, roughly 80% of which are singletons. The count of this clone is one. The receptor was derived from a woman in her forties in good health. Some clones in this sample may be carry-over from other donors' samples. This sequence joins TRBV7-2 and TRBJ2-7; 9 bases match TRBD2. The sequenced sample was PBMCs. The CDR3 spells CASSLSTSGRPEQYF. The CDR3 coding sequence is TGTGCCAGCAGCTTATCGACTAGCGGTCGTCCCGAGCAGTACTTC.